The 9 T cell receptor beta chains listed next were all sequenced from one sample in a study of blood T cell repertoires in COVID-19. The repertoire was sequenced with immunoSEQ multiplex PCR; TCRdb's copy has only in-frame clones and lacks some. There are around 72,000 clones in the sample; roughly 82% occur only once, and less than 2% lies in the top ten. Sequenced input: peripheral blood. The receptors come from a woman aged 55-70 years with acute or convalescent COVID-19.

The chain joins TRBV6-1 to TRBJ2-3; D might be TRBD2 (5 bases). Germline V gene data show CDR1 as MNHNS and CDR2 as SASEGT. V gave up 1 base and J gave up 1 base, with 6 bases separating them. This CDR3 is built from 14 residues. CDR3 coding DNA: TGTGCCAGCAGTGAAGAGGGAGGCACAGATACGCAGTATTTT. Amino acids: CASSEEGGTDTQYF.

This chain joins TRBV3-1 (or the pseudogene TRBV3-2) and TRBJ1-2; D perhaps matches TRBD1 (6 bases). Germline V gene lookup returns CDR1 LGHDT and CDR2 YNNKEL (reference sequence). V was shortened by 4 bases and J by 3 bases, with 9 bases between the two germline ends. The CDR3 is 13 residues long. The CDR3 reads CASSPRQDYGYTF. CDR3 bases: TGTGCCAGCAGCCCCCGACAGGACTATGGCTACACCTTC.

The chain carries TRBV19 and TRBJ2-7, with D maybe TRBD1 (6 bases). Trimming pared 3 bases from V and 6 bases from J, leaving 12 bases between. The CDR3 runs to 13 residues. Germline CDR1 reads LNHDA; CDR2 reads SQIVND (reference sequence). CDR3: CASSMVGAPEQYF. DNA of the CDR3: TGTGCCAGTAGTATGGTGGGGGCCCCCGAGCAGTACTTC.

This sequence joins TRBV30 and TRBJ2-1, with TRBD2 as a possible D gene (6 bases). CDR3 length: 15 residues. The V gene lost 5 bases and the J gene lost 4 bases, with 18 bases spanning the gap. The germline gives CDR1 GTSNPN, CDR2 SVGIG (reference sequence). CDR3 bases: TGTGCCTGGGGCCGTGGGTCTAGCGTTTACAATGAGCAGTTCTTC. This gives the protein CAWGRGSSVYNEQFF.

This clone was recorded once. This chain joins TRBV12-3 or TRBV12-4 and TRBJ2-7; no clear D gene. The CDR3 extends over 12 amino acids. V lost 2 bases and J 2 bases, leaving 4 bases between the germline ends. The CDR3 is CASSLSAYEQYF. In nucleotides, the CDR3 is TGTGCCAGCAGTTTATCGGCCTACGAGCAGTACTTC.

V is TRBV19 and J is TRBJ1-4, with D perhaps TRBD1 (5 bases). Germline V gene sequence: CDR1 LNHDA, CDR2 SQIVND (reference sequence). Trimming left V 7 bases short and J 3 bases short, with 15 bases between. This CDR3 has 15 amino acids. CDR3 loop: CASKDGGGANEKLFF. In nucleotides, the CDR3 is TGTGCCAGTAAGGACGGTGGGGGGGCTAATGAAAAACTGTTTTTT.

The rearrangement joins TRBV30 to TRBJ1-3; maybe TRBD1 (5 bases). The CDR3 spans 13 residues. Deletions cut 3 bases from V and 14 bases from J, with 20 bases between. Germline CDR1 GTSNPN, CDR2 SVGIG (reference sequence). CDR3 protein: CAWRKRDLGVVYF. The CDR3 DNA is TGTGCCTGGAGGAAGCGGGACCTGGGGGTCGTATATTTT.

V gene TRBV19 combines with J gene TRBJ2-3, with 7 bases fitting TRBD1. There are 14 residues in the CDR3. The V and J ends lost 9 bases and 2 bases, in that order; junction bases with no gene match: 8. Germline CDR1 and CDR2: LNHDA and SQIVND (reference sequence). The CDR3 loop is CASSPGQNTDTQYF. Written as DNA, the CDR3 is TGTGCCAGCAGTCCGGGACAGAACACAGATACGCAGTATTTT.

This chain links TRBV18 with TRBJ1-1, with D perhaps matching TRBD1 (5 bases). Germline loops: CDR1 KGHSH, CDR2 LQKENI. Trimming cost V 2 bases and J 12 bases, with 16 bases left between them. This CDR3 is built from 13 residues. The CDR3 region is CASSPDSGKITFF. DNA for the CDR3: TGTGCCAGCTCACCAGATTCAGGGAAGATAACTTTCTTT.